This T cell receptor (beta chain) was identified during a study of cytomegalovirus exposure and HLA in healthy donors. Findings and limits, study-wide: Reportedly, cytomegalovirus status was diagnosed with high sensitivity and specificity.

60 Vbeta and 13 Jbeta primers were used in PCR. Sequencing was performed with immunoSEQ multiplex PCR; in TCRdb, only in-frame clones are kept and a portion is missing. Here the sample spans 85,000 to 130,000 clones, over 55% being singletons. Comments on this clone: The antigen is undetermined.

The sequenced sample consisted of PBMCs. The clonotype originates from a female donor in good health and CMV-seronegative.

CDR3 protein: CSVRGQGDTEAFF. The CDR3, as DNA: TGCAGCGTCAGGGGCCAGGGTGACACTGAAGCTTTCTTT. V is TRBV29-1 and J is TRBJ1-1; D is possibly TRBD1 (6 bases). Germline-derived CDR1 and CDR2 are SQVTM and ANQGSEA. V shed 6 bases and J shed 3 bases, with 14 bases lying between them. CDR3 size: 13 residues.